This T cell receptor (beta chain) is drawn from a study of blood T cell repertoires in COVID-19. Study-wide context: Both acute and convalescent COVID-19 samples were obtained from the United States, Italy and Spain. Sources were T cells, B-cell-depleted T cells, or PBMCs; the material itself was cDNA or gDNA.

Germline loops: CDR1 SGHRS, CDR2 YFSETQ. CDR3 length equals 14 residues. Trimming stripped 4 bases from V and 1 base from J, with 11 bases between. Per the original data handling: Reference gene primer amplification gave estimated nucleated cell counts. Clones were sequenced by immunoSEQ multiplex PCR, and TCRdb holds only the in-frame ones, with some missing. The V and J calls and clone size are taken from that table; D and trimming were inferred from the DNA. The repertoire holds 110,000 or so clones, with more than 65% as singletons. The origin of this receptor is a man aged 50 or older with acute or convalescent COVID-19. This rearrangement joins TRBV5-1 to TRBJ1-1; maybe TRBD1 (6 bases). Sequencing was performed on peripheral blood. DNA for the CDR3: TGCGCCAGCAGCCGCTCGACAGGGAACACTGAAGCTTTCTTT. As protein: CASSRSTGNTEAFF.